The clone carrying this TCR beta chain was counted a few times. Authors' processing steps: Reference gene primer amplification gave nucleated cell count estimates. TCRdb's copy holds only in-frame clones and misses some; the assay was immunoSEQ multiplex PCR. D and trimming were read from the DNA, whereas the V and J calls and clone size are those reported in that table. The top ten hold over 15% of the sample, which has 60,000 to 65,000 clones, 70% to 85% seen once. The data derive from a study of blood T cell repertoires in COVID-19. Study-level information: Collection of acute and convalescent COVID-19 samples took place in the United States, Italy and Spain. Sources were T cells, B-cell-depleted T cells, or PBMCs; the material itself was cDNA or gDNA.

J lost 4 bases, V lost 5 bases, and 13 bases had no gene match. The CDR3 is 17 residues long. Germline-derived CDR1 and CDR2 are SGHTA and FQGTGA. The chain links TRBV7-3 to TRBJ2-3; 9 positions match TRBD2. The sequence was collected from a man in his sixties with acute or convalescent COVID-19. Source material: peripheral blood. The CDR3 protein is CASSDKGGGRAADTQYF. In nucleotides, the CDR3 is TGTGCCAGCAGCGATAAGGGAGGCGGGAGGGCCGCAGATACGCAGTATTTT.